These 3 T cell receptor beta chains came from one sample sequenced in a study of blood T cell repertoires in COVID-19. Assay used: immunoSEQ multiplex PCR; TCRdb lists only in-frame clones, some missing. The sample lists under 300,000 clones, 92% seen once, with 0.83% in the top ten. The material sequenced was peripheral blood. Every receptor here comes from a man aged 30 to 39 with COVID-19, enrolled during active disease.

The CDR3: CASSTDRRVEKLFF. The CDR3 DNA sequence: TGTGCCAGCAGCACGGACAGGAGGGTAGAAAAACTGTTTTTT. The rearrangement uses TRBV7-2 and TRBJ1-4; the match to TRBD1 covers 7 bases. Germline CDR1 and CDR2: SGHTA and FQGNSA. The junction had 8 bases not matched to a gene; V was cut back by 5 bases and J by 8 bases. CDR3 length: 14 amino acids.

The count of this clone is one. V usage is TRBV3-1 (or the pseudogene TRBV3-2) and J usage is TRBJ1-1; D is undetermined. CDR1 is LGHDT and CDR2 is YNNKEL in the germline V gene (reference sequence). The CDR3 totals 12 residues. Trimming shortened V by 3 bases and J by 4 bases, and 6 bases separated the two germline ends. As DNA, the CDR3 is TGTGCCAGCAGCCAGTCGGGCACTGAAGCTTTCTTT. It is translated as CASSQSGTEAFF.

This chain connects TRBV6-5 to TRBJ1-1; unclear D gene. The CDR3 is 14 amino acids. Germline CDR1 is MNHEY and CDR2 is SVGAGI. V lost 3 bases and J 1 base, leaving 9 bases between the germline ends. In nucleotides, the CDR3 is TGTGCCAGCAGTTATCGATGGCAGAACACTGAAGCTTTCTTT. It yields the protein CASSYRWQNTEAFF.